This note documents a single T cell receptor (beta chain) sequence. Antigen: not known. Using roughly 180 ng DNA, 30,000 or so T cell genomes, the sorted-subset replicate PCRs were run. Profiled with immunoSEQ multiplex PCR; TCRdb holds only in-frame clones, not every one. The sample has 2 million to 3 million clones, 80% to 95% seen once. The sample belongs to a study of shared clonotypes between healthy human individuals. Whole-study findings and limits: Non-shared clonotypes were found to have lower generation probabilities than the clonotypes that were shared by all four of the sorted-subset donors. Generally, naive subsets came out with larger estimated richness than memory subsets.

V was clipped by 5 bases and J by 4 bases; unmatched bases: 3. This CDR3 comprises 13 residues. CDR1 SGHTA and CDR2 FQGNSA come from the germline V gene. V gene TRBV7-2 combines with J gene TRBJ1-2; TRBD1 agrees at 8 bases. Sample: naive CD4+ T cells from PBMCs. Subset: CD45RA+ positively selected. The sequence derives from a man younger than 35 in good health. Some clones in this sample may be carry-over from other donors' samples. CDR3 protein: CASSRQGTYGYTF. In nucleotides, the CDR3 is TGTGCCAGCAGCCGACAGGGGACCTATGGCTACACCTTC.